These 30 T cell receptor beta chains originate from one sample sequenced in a study of blood T cell repertoires in COVID-19. Method: immunoSEQ multiplex PCR; TCRdb's copy keeps in-frame clones and lacks some. The table lists approximately 200,000 clones, about 84% of them singletons. Sequenced material: PBMCs or T cells enriched from blood (not recorded which). These receptors were collected from a woman aged 40 to 50 with acute COVID-19.

This clone came up once. The chain joins TRBV5-1 to TRBJ2-1; 11 bases agree with TRBD2. CDR1 is SGHRS, CDR2 YFSETQ, per germline. The CDR3 sequence is 16 residues long. Trimming at V came to 0 bases and at J to 6 bases, leaving 5 bases not matched to a gene. The CDR3, as DNA: TGCGCCAGCAGCTTGGTTTCTAGCGGGGGGTCCAATGAGCAGTTCTTC. Translating it yields CASSLVSSGGSNEQFF.

On this clone: Possible read error: a much larger clone is one base away. In the same sample, other DNA sequences code for this CDR3. This sequence joins TRBV19 and TRBJ1-1, with D tentatively TRBD1 (6 bases). The germline gives CDR1 LNHDA, CDR2 SQIVND (reference sequence). CDR3 length equals 14 residues. Trimming removed 4 bases at V and 0 bases at J, with 9 bases between. The CDR3 nucleotides read TGTGCCAGTAGTACCCCAGGGGTGAACACTGAAGCTTTCTTT. As protein: CASSTPGVNTEAFF. Full variable domain (outside the CDR3, taken from reference TRBV19 and TRBJ1-1): DGGITQSPKYLFRKEGQNVTLSCEQNLNHDAMYWYRQDPGQGLRLIYYSQIVNDFQKGDIAEGYSVSREKKESFPLTVTSAQKNPTAFYLCASSTPGVNTEAFFGQGTRLTVV.

The rearrangement joins TRBV6-5 to TRBJ1-3; D is unresolved. Trimming cost V 4 bases and J 0 bases, with 13 bases left between them. This CDR3 spans 16 amino acids. Germline-derived CDR1 and CDR2 are MNHEY and SVGAGI. CDR3 residues: CASSLAGPNSGNTIYF. CDR3 DNA sequence: TGTGCCAGCAGTTTGGCAGGCCCTAACTCTGGAAACACCATATATTTT.

The rearrangement joins TRBV11-2 to TRBJ2-1; 10 bases match TRBD2. Trimming cost V 2 bases and J 7 bases; bases outside gene matches: 11. Looked up from germline, CDR1 is SGHAT and CDR2 is FQNNGV. The CDR3 covers 17 residues. CDR3 sequence reads: CASSLLTSGVSMNEQFF. The DNA for the CDR3 is TGTGCCAGCAGCTTACTTACTAGCGGGGTCAGCATGAATGAGCAGTTCTTC.

CDR3 DNA sequence: TGCGCCAGCAGCATCGGACAGGGAAGAAGACCAGGTCAAGAGACCCAGTACTTC. Its translation is CASSIGQGRRPGQETQYF. This chain connects TRBV5-1 to TRBJ2-5; 8 bases match TRBD1. The CDR3 runs to 18 residues. V lost 4 bases to trimming and J lost 2 bases; unmatched junction nucleotides: 16. Per the germline V gene, CDR1 is SGHRS and CDR2 is YFSETQ. Full variable domain (remainder filled in from reference TRBV5-1 and TRBJ2-5): KAGVTQTPRYLIKTRGQQVTLSCSPISGHRSVSWYQQTPGQGLQFLFEYFSETQRNKGNFPGRFSGRQFSNSRSEMNVSTLELGDSALYLCASSIGQGRRPGQETQYFGPGTRLLVL.

The CDR3 region is CAISESRTMGGGQPQHF. DNA of the CDR3: TGTGCCATCAGTGAGTCGCGGACAATGGGAGGGGGTCAGCCCCAGCATTTT. The V gene is TRBV10-3, the J gene TRBJ1-5; weak D call: TRBD1 (6 bases). The CDR3 consists of 17 residues. The V gene lost 0 bases and the J gene lost 6 bases, with 18 bases spanning the gap. The germline CDR1 and CDR2 sequences are ENHRY and SYGVKD.

This chain uses TRBV28 with TRBJ1-1; D not resolved. Looked up from germline, CDR1 is MDHEN and CDR2 is SYDVKM. This CDR3 region has 11 residues. V shed 8 bases and J shed 1 base, with 5 bases lying between them. In nucleotides, the CDR3 is TGTGCCAGCGAGGGGAACACTGAAGCTTTCTTT. It translates to CASEGNTEAFF.

The V gene is TRBV18, the J gene TRBJ1-5; 7 positions match TRBD1. The V and J ends lost 3 bases and 11 bases, in that order; junction bases with no gene match: 10. Germline assignment: CDR1 KGHSH and CDR2 LQKENI. There are 14 residues in the CDR3. CDR3 protein: CASSPRGIRGTQHF. The DNA of the CDR3 is TGTGCCAGCTCACCGCGAGGAATCAGGGGGACCCAGCATTTT.

The rearrangement links TRBV7-6 to TRBJ1-1; no definite D call. Germline CDR1 is SGHVS and CDR2 is FNYEAQ. V lost 5 bases, J lost 2 bases, and 15 bases lay in between. The CDR3 contains 15 residues. This chain's CDR3 is CASSTQALGNTEAFF. CDR3 in DNA: TGTGCCAGCAGCACCCAAGCCCTAGGAAACACTGAAGCTTTCTTT.

The rearrangement uses TRBV27 and TRBJ2-7, with 7 bases fitting TRBD1. The germline V gene has CDR1 MNHEY and CDR2 SMNVEV (reference sequence). V shed 6 bases, J shed 2 bases, and the junction held 7 bases outside the gene matches. This CDR3 is built from 14 residues. DNA of the CDR3: TGTGCCAGCAGACTCCGACAGGGCCCCTACGAGCAGTACTTC. It codes for CASRLRQGPYEQYF.

The chain couples TRBV11-2 to TRBJ2-3; D is uncertain. The length of the CDR3 is 12 residues. V was shortened by 7 bases and J by 6 bases, with 11 bases between the two germline ends. Germline V lookup: CDR1 SGHAT, CDR2 FQNNGV. CDR3 loop: CASTLGSDTQYF. Here the CDR3 DNA reads TGTGCCAGCACCTTGGGCTCTGATACGCAGTATTTT.

J is TRBJ2-3 and V is TRBV7-3, with TRBD2 identical over 13 bases. Trimming took 4 bases from V and 0 from J; bases not matched to a gene: 7. Germline CDR1 reads SGHTA; CDR2 reads FQGTGA. This CDR3 spans 18 amino acids. The CDR3 nucleotides read TGTGCCAGCAGCTCAGGACTAGCGGGGGCCTCTAGCACAGATACGCAGTATTTT. It translates to CASSSGLAGASSTDTQYF.

This clone was seen a few times. This rearrangement joins TRBV13 to TRBJ1-2; D ambiguous. Germline V lookup: CDR1 PRHDT, CDR2 FYEKMQ (reference sequence). Trimming stripped 5 bases from V and 3 bases from J, with 16 bases between. The CDR3 loop spans 15 amino acids. CDR3 sequence (DNA): TGTGCCAGCAGCCCCCGGGGAGGGTTTCACTATGGCTACACCTTC. It codes for CASSPRGGFHYGYTF.

The V and J genes are TRBV4-2 and TRBJ2-1, with 9 nucleotides matching TRBD1. The length of the CDR3 is 15 residues. J lost 2 bases, V lost 6 bases, and 5 bases had no gene match. From germline, CDR1 is LGHNA and CDR2 YNFKEQ. CDR3 in amino acids: CASRRQGGAYNEQFF. The CDR3 coding sequence is TGTGCCAGCAGACGACAGGGGGGGGCCTACAATGAGCAGTTCTTC.

Only one count was recorded for this clone. The CDR3 is CASSLRASGPDTQYF. The CDR3 nucleotides read TGTGCCAGCAGTTTAAGAGCCTCAGGGCCAGATACGCAGTATTTT. J is TRBJ2-3 and V is TRBV28, with D perhaps matching TRBD1 (5 bases). Between the trimmed V and J ends, which lost 2 bases and 4 bases, there was a span of 13 bases. This CDR3 has 15 residues. Germline CDR1 MDHEN, CDR2 SYDVKM.

This chain links TRBV6-2 or TRBV6-3 with TRBJ2-4, with 8 bases aligning to TRBD2. V trimming: 6 bases; J trimming: 2 bases; junction bases outside the gene matches: 6. CDR3 length: 15 residues. The germline CDR1 and CDR2 sequences are MNHEY and SVGEGT. The CDR3 coding sequence is TGTGCCAGCAGCGCGGGAGGTTGGTCCAAAAACATTCAGTACTTC. It codes for CASSAGGWSKNIQYF.

This chain connects TRBV2 to TRBJ1-1; 7 bases align to TRBD1. The CDR3 is made up of 15 amino acids. The germline V gene encodes CDR1 SNHLY and CDR2 FYNNEI. J gave up 1 base and V 4 bases, and 6 bases lay outside the gene matches. CDR3 sequence: CASSARQGQNTEAFF. The CDR3 DNA is TGTGCCAGCAGTGCCAGACAGGGCCAGAACACTGAAGCTTTCTTT. Full variable domain (rest looked up from reference TRBV2 and TRBJ1-1): EPEVTQTPSHQVTQMGQEVILRCVPISNHLYFYWYRQILGQKVEFLVSFYNNEISEKSEIFDDQFSVERPDGSNFTLKIRSTKLEDSAMYFCASSARQGQNTEAFFGQGTRLTVV.

The sample holds a few counts of this clone. The V call is TRBV4-1, the J call TRBJ2-5; no clear D gene. Trimming took off 4 bases at V and 2 bases at J, with 8 bases between the two ends. This CDR3 has 13 residues. CDR1 MGHRA and CDR2 YSYEKL come from the germline V gene. The CDR3 is CASSPPGQETQYF. The CDR3, as DNA: TGCGCCAGCAGCCCGCCCGGGCAAGAGACCCAGTACTTC.

This clone was recorded a few times. The chain combines TRBV7-9 with TRBJ1-4; a weak D match, TRBD1 (5 bases). Germline V gives CDR1 SEHNR, CDR2 FQNEAQ (reference sequence). The CDR3 contains 16 residues. The V gene lost 6 bases and the J gene lost 4 bases, with 18 bases spanning the gap. CDR3 amino acids: CASRGEGQANNEKLFF. The CDR3 DNA sequence: TGTGCCAGCAGGGGGGAGGGCCAGGCGAATAATGAAAAACTGTTTTTT.

This chain links TRBV7-2 with TRBJ2-3, with unresolved D. The CDR3 is made up of 14 amino acids. The germline CDR1 and CDR2 sequences are SGHTA and FQGNSA. The V and J ends lost 1 base and 8 bases respectively, with 13 bases between them. The CDR3 loop reads CASSLGRLQGTQYF. The CDR3 nucleotides are TGTGCCAGCAGCTTAGGGCGGCTTCAAGGTACGCAGTATTTT.

This chain connects TRBV6-5 to TRBJ1-1; a weak D match, TRBD1 (6 bases). Germline V CDR1 and CDR2: MNHEY, SVGAGI. The germline V and J ends were trimmed by 6 bases and 6 bases, with 14 bases remaining between them. CDR3 length: 13 residues. For the CDR3, the DNA is TGTGCCAGCAGCCAACAGGGAAAGGCTGAAGCTTTCTTT. This sequence encodes CASSQQGKAEAFF.

V is TRBV6-2 or TRBV6-3 and J is TRBJ2-5, with 8 bases matching TRBD1. Germline values: CDR1 MNHEY, CDR2 SVGEGT. The CDR3 consists of 14 residues. With 5 bases clipped from V and 5 bases from J, the junction kept 7 bases outside the gene matches. The CDR3 DNA sequence: TGTGCCAGCAGTCGACAGGGGTGGGGGGAGACCCAGTACTTC. This translates into CASSRQGWGETQYF.

V gene TRBV10-1 combines with J gene TRBJ2-3; 8 bases agree with TRBD1. This CDR3 contains 14 residues. Germline CDR1 WNHNN, CDR2 SYGVQD (reference sequence). V lost 4 bases and J lost 2; bases outside the gene matches: 2. The CDR3 DNA reads TGCGCCAGCAGTGTGGGACAGGACACAGATACGCAGTATTTT. Its translation: CASSVGQDTDTQYF.

The chain recombines TRBV6-1 with TRBJ2-3; TRBD2 matches at 8 bases. After removal of 3 bases from V and 1 base from J, the junction contained 6 bases not matched to a gene. The CDR3 spans 16 residues. Germline assignment: CDR1 MNHNS and CDR2 SASEGT. The CDR3 loop reads CASSESSGSGTDTQYF. In DNA form, the CDR3 reads TGTGCCAGCAGTGAGTCTAGCGGGTCCGGCACAGATACGCAGTATTTT.

CDR3 nucleotide sequence: TGTGCCAGTAGTCTTAGCGGAGGGGCCGACACCGGGGAGCTGTTTTTT. It specifies CASSLSGGADTGELFF. J is TRBJ2-2 and V is TRBV19, with D maybe TRBD2 (6 bases). V lost 5 bases, J lost 3 bases, and 16 bases lay in between. The CDR3 is made up of 16 amino acids. In germline, CDR1 is LNHDA, CDR2 SQIVND (reference sequence).

The V and J genes are TRBV5-1 and TRBJ2-7; D is perhaps TRBD2 (5 bases). Germline assignment: CDR1 SGHRS and CDR2 YFSETQ. V was shortened by 1 base and J by 5 bases, with 10 bases between the two germline ends. The CDR3 runs 13 residues. The DNA for the CDR3 is TGCGCCAGCAGCTTGTTATCGAGGGACGAGCAGTACTTC. Its translation is CASSLLSRDEQYF.

V usage is TRBV19 and J usage is TRBJ1-2, with 7 bases that match TRBD1. This CDR3 contains 15 residues. Germline assignment: CDR1 LNHDA and CDR2 SQIVND (reference sequence). Trimming at V came to 6 bases and at J to 4 bases, leaving 11 bases not matched to a gene. CDR3 region: CASSGTGARGYGYTF. CDR3 in DNA: TGTGCCAGTAGCGGAACAGGGGCCCGGGGCTATGGCTACACCTTC.

The rearrangement uses TRBV18 and TRBJ1-2; a weak D match, TRBD1 (5 bases). V was trimmed by 0 bases and J by 4 bases, leaving 12 bases between them. The CDR3 has 15 residues. Germline V gene data show CDR1 as KGHSH and CDR2 as LQKENI. As DNA, the CDR3 is TGTGCCAGCTCACCACCGCAGGGAACACCCTATGGCTACACCTTC. It encodes CASSPPQGTPYGYTF.

J is TRBJ2-3 and V is TRBV3-1 (or the pseudogene TRBV3-2); TRBD2 agrees at 15 bases. Germline V gives CDR1 LGHDT, CDR2 YNNKEL (reference sequence). Trimming took 4 bases from V and 5 from J; bases not matched to a gene: 4. The CDR3 is 16 residues long. The CDR3 sequence: CASSRGLAGGGDTQYF. For the CDR3, the DNA is TGTGCCAGCAGCCGGGGACTAGCGGGAGGCGGAGATACGCAGTATTTT.

This chain connects TRBV6-5 to TRBJ2-3; TRBD1 aligns across 8 bases. This CDR3 region has 15 residues. The germline CDR1 and CDR2 sequences are MNHEY and SVGAGI. After removal of 4 bases from V and 3 bases from J, the junction contained 6 bases not matched to a gene. The CDR3 protein is CASSSMDRATDTQYF. The DNA of the CDR3 is TGTGCCAGCAGTTCCATGGACAGGGCGACAGATACGCAGTATTTT.